Listed below are T cell receptor beta chains from one sample, sequenced in a study of identical twins. From the 5' RACE reads, TCRdb called clonotypes with MiXCR, one entry per CDR3 protein. The sample includes about 240,000 distinct CDR3 sequences, roughly 7.5% of them seen just once. These data were also reused for a study on yellow fever vaccine responses in identical twins.

The sequenced sample consisted of CD8+ T cells sorted from blood. These TCRs come from a woman aged 18-29 years in good health. The CDR3 runs from the conserved cysteine through the conserved F or W. A D gene is named only where the DNA matches it firmly. Not every row has a clone size; where given, it reads once, few, many or a size class.

J gene: TRBJ2-2; clone size: once; D gene: TRBD1; V gene: TRBV7-6; CDR3 protein: CASSLKGQVGSGELFF; CDR3 DNA: TGTGCCAGCAGCTTAAAGGGACAGGTCGGTTCCGGGGAGCTGTTTTTT
J gene: TRBJ2-1; clone size: few; D gene: .; V gene: TRBV7-3; CDR3 protein: CASSPSGGGPRVEQFF; CDR3 DNA: TGTGCCAGCAGCCCCTCGGGTGGAGGCCCTCGAGTTGAGCAGTTCTTC
J gene: TRBJ2-1; clone size: few; D gene: TRBD2; V gene: TRBV7-3; CDR3 protein: CASSLEGVLAGGGNEQFF; CDR3 DNA: TGTGCCAGCAGCTTAGAGGGGGTACTAGCGGGAGGGGGGAATGAGCAGTTCTTC
J gene: TRBJ1-1; clone size: many; D gene: .; V gene: TRBV28; CDR3 protein: CASSPDGNTEAFF; CDR3 DNA: TGTGCCAGCAGCCCGGACGGGAACACTGAAGCTTTCTTT
J gene: TRBJ1-2; clone size: .; D gene: .; V gene: TRBV2; CDR3 protein: CASSETDEGGYGYTF; CDR3 DNA: TGTGCCAGCAGTGAAACGGACGAGGGCGGCTATGGCTACACCTTC
J gene: TRBJ1-5; clone size: .; D gene: .; V gene: TRBV20-1; CDR3 protein: CSADGGYNQPQHF; CDR3 DNA: TGCAGTGCTGACGGGGGCTACAATCAGCCCCAGCATTTT
J gene: TRBJ2-3; clone size: .; D gene: .; V gene: TRBV12-3/TRBV12-4; CDR3 protein: CASSSTPGVRGTDTQYF; CDR3 DNA: TGTGCCAGCAGTTCAACTCCAGGGGTTCGAGGCACAGATACGCAGTATTTT
J gene: TRBJ1-4; clone size: .; D gene: .; V gene: TRBV7-8; CDR3 protein: CASSGSGGELFF; CDR3 DNA: TGTGCCAGCAGCGGGAGTGGGGGAGAACTGTTTTTT
J gene: TRBJ2-3; clone size: few; D gene: .; V gene: TRBV20-1; CDR3 protein: CSARVVDTQYF; CDR3 DNA: TGCAGTGCTAGAGTAGTAGATACGCAGTATTTT
J gene: TRBJ2-7; clone size: few; D gene: .; V gene: TRBV5-6; CDR3 protein: CASSLNTIYEQYF; CDR3 DNA: TGTGCCAGCAGCTTGAACACGATCTACGAGCAGTACTTC
J gene: TRBJ2-7; clone size: .; D gene: .; V gene: TRBV12-3/TRBV12-4; CDR3 protein: CASSLKRGAYEQYF; CDR3 DNA: TGTGCCAGCAGCCTCAAGAGGGGAGCCTACGAGCAGTACTTC
J gene: TRBJ2-1; clone size: .; D gene: .; V gene: TRBV7-9; CDR3 protein: CASSRPGGHNEQFF; CDR3 DNA: TGTGCCAGCAGCCGACCTGGGGGTCACAATGAGCAGTTCTTC
J gene: TRBJ1-1; clone size: .; D gene: .; V gene: TRBV11-2; CDR3 protein: CASSLSTGQGTEAFF; CDR3 DNA: TGTGCCAGCAGCTTATCGACGGGGCAGGGCACTGAAGCTTTCTTT
J gene: TRBJ1-4; clone size: few; D gene: .; V gene: TRBV11-3; CDR3 protein: CASTTAYNEKLFF; CDR3 DNA: TGTGCCAGTACGACAGCCTATAATGAAAAACTGTTTTTT
J gene: TRBJ2-7; clone size: many; D gene: .; V gene: TRBV2; CDR3 protein: CASKEGGLYEQYF; CDR3 DNA: TGTGCCAGCAAAGAGGGAGGTCTCTACGAGCAGTACTTC
J gene: TRBJ2-1; clone size: many; D gene: .; V gene: TRBV4-1; CDR3 protein: CASSQSGLSSYNEQFF; CDR3 DNA: TGCGCCAGCAGCCAAAGTGGGTTGAGCTCCTACAATGAGCAGTTCTTC
J gene: TRBJ2-7; clone size: .; D gene: .; V gene: TRBV27; CDR3 protein: CASSSGTLSYHEQYF; CDR3 DNA: TGTGCCAGCAGTTCCGGGACCCTTTCTTACCACGAGCAGTACTTC